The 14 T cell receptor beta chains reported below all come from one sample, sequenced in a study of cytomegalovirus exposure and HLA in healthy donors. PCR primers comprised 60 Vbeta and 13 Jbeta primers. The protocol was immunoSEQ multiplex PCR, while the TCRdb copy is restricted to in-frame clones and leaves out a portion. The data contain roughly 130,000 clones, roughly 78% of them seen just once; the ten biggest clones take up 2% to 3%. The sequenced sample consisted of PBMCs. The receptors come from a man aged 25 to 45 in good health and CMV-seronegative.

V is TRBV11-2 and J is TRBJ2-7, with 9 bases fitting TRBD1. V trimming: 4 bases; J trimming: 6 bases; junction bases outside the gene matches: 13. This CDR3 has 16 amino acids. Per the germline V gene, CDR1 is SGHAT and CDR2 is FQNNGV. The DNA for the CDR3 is TGTGCCAGCAGCTCGACTCCGGGACAGGGAGAGGGCGAGCAGTACTTC. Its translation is CASSSTPGQGEGEQYF.

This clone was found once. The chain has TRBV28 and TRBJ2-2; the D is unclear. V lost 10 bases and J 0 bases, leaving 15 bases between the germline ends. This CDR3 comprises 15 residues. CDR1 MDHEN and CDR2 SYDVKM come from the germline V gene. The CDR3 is CATLKSIANTGELFF. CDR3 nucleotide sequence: TGTGCCACCCTGAAAAGTATAGCGAACACCGGGGAGCTGTTTTTT.

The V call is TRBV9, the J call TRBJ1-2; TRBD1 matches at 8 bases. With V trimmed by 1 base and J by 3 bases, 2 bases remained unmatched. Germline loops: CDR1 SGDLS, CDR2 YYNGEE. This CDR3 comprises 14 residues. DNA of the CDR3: TGTGCCAGCAGCGTATCAGGGGGCGACTATGGCTACACCTTC. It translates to CASSVSGGDYGYTF.

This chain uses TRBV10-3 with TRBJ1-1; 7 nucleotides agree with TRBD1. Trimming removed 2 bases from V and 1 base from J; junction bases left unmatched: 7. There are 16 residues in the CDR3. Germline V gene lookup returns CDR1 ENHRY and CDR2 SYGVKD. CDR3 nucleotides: TGTGCCATCAGTGAGGAACCGGGACAGAGGAACACTGAAGCTTTCTTT. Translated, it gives CAISEEPGQRNTEAFF.

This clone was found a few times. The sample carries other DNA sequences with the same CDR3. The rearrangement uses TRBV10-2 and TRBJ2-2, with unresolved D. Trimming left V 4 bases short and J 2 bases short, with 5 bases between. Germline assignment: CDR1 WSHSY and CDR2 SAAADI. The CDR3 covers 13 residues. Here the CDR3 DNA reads TGCGCCAGCAGTGGAGGAAACACCGGGGAGCTGTTTTTT. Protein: CASSGGNTGELFF.

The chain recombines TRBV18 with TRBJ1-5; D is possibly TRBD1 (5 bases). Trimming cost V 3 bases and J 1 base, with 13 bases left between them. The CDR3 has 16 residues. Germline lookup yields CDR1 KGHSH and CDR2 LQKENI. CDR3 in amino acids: CASSPQVGGSNQPQHF. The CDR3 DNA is TGTGCCAGCTCACCCCAGGTCGGGGGAAGCAATCAGCCCCAGCATTTT. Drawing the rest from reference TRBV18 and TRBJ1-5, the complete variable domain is NAGVMQNPRHLVRRRGQEARLRCSPMKGHSHVYWYRQLPEEGLKFMVYLQKENIIDESGMPKERFSAEFPKEGPSILRIQQVVRGDSAAYFCASSPQVGGSNQPQHFGDGTRLSIL.

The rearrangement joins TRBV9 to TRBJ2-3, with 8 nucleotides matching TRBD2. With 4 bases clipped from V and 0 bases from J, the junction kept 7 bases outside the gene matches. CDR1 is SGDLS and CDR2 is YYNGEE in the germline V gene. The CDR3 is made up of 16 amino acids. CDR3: CASSNSAGESTDTQYF. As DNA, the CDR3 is TGTGCCAGCAGCAATTCAGCGGGAGAGAGCACAGATACGCAGTATTTT. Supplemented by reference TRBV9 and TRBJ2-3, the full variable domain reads DSGVTQTPKHLITATGQRVTLRCSPRSGDLSVYWYQQSLDQGLQFLIQYYNGEERAKGNILERFSAQQFPDLHSELNLSSLELGDSALYFCASSNSAGESTDTQYFGPGTRLTVL.

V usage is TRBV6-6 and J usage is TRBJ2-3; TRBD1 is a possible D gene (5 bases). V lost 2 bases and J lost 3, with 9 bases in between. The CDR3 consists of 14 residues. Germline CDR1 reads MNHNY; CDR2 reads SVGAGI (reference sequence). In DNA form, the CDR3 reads TGTGCCAGCAGTTACGAGGACATTACAGATACGCAGTATTTT. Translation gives CASSYEDITDTQYF.

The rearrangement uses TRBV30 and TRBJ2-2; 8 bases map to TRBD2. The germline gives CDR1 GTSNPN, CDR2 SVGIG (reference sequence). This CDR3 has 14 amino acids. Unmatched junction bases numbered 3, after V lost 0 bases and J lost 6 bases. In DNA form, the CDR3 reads TGTGCCTGGAGTGTCGCGGGAGGTGCCGGGGAGCTGTTTTTT. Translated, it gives CAWSVAGGAGELFF.

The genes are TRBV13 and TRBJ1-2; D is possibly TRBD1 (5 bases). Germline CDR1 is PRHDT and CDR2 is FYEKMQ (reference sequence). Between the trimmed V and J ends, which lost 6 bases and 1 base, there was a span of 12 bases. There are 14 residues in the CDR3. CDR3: CASSQIQVNYGYTF. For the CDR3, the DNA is TGTGCCAGCAGTCAAATACAGGTTAACTATGGCTACACCTTC.

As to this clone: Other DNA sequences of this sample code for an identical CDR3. The CDR3 DNA is TGTGCCAGCAGCGTCACAGGCAGCTCCTACGAGCAGTACTTC. Encoded protein: CASSVTGSSYEQYF. The V and J genes are TRBV9 and TRBJ2-7; tentatively, D is TRBD1 (5 bases). This CDR3 is 14 amino acids long. Trimming cost V 2 bases and J 0 bases, with 9 bases left between them. The germline gives CDR1 SGDLS, CDR2 YYNGEE.

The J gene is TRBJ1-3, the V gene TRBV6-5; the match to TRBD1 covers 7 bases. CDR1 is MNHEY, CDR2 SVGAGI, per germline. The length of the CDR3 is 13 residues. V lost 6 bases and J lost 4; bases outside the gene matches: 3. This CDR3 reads CASRQGLGNTIYF. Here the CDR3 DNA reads TGTGCCAGCAGACAGGGGCTCGGAAACACCATATATTTT.

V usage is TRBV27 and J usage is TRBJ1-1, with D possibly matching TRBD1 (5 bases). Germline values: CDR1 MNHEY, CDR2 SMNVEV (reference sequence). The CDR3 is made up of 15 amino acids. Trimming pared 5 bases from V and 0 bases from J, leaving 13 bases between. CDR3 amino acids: CASSGGIWMNTEAFF. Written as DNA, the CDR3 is TGTGCCAGCAGTGGGGGGATTTGGATGAACACTGAAGCTTTCTTT.

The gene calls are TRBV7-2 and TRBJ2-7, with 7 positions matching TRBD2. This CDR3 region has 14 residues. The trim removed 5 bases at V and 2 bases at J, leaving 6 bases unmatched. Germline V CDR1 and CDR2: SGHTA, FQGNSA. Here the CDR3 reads CASSIGLGAYEQYF. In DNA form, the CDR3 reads TGTGCCAGCAGCATCGGACTAGGAGCCTACGAGCAGTACTTC.